The 18 T cell receptor beta chains given below trace back to one sample, sequenced in a study of T cell responses to AZD1222 COVID-19 vaccine. Clones were read by immunoSEQ multiplex PCR, and TCRdb kept only the in-frame ones, dropping some. This table holds 150,000 to 200,000 clones, roughly nine tenths found once. The input for sequencing was peripheral blood, taken 28 days after the second AZD1222 dose. The receptors stem from an adult who received the AZD1222 COVID-19 vaccine.

This sequence joins TRBV29-1 and TRBJ2-2; tentative D call: TRBD1 (7 bases). Germline-derived CDR1 and CDR2 are SQVTM and ANQGSEA. V gave up 4 bases and J gave up 3 bases, with 9 bases separating them. The length of the CDR3 is 13 residues. CDR3 DNA: TGCAGCGTTGGGAGGGGGCACACCGGGGAGCTGTTTTTT. This codes for CSVGRGHTGELFF.

J is TRBJ2-2 and V is TRBV25-1, with 8 bases fitting TRBD1. From germline, CDR1 is MGHDK and CDR2 SYGVNS. The length of the CDR3 is 15 residues. V shed 5 bases and J 4 bases; nucleotides not matched to a gene: 6. CDR3 in DNA: TGTGCCAGCAGTAAGCAGGGGGCTTTCACCGGGGAGCTGTTTTTT. This encodes CASSKQGAFTGELFF.

This chain connects TRBV6-2 or TRBV6-3 to TRBJ1-1; D not certain. Germline values: CDR1 MNHEY, CDR2 SVGEGT. V was cut by 2 bases and J by 1 base, with 5 bases left in between. CDR3 length: 13 residues. The CDR3 coding sequence is TGTGCCAGCAGTTACGGATCGAACACTGAAGCTTTCTTT. Protein: CASSYGSNTEAFF.

The gene calls are TRBV4-1 and TRBJ1-1; 8 nucleotides agree with TRBD1. The CDR3 is 15 amino acids. Germline V gene lookup returns CDR1 MGHRA and CDR2 YSYEKL. Unmatched junction bases numbered 3, after V lost 2 bases and J lost 1 base. This chain's CDR3 is CASSQNGQGNTEAFF. The DNA of the CDR3 is TGCGCCAGCAGCCAAAACGGACAGGGGAACACTGAAGCTTTCTTT.

The V and J genes are TRBV29-1 and TRBJ1-2, with D unclear. Germline V CDR1 and CDR2: SQVTM, ANQGSEA. With 4 bases removed from V and 3 bases from J, the gap between germline ends came to 12 bases. The CDR3 spans 13 residues. The CDR3 DNA follows: TGCAGCGTTGGTTTCAGCGAACACTATGGCTACACCTTC. It yields the protein CSVGFSEHYGYTF. The full variable domain, with the rest looked up from reference TRBV29-1 and TRBJ1-2, is SAVISQKPSRDICQRGTSLTIQCQVDSQVTMMFWYRQQPGQSLTLIATANQGSEATYESGFVIDKFPISRPNLTFSTLTVSNMSPEDSSIYLCSVGFSEHYGYTFGSGTRLTVV.

V usage is TRBV7-8 and J usage is TRBJ1-5; unclear D gene. The CDR3 extends over 13 amino acids. V lost 1 base and J lost 2, with 3 bases in between. Germline assignment: CDR1 SGHVS and CDR2 FQNEAQ. CDR3 sequence: CASSLDGNQPQHF. The CDR3 region has the DNA TGTGCCAGCAGCTTAGACGGCAATCAGCCCCAGCATTTT.

The chain carries TRBV7-2 and TRBJ1-3; perhaps TRBD1 as D (5 bases). Germline values: CDR1 SGHTA, CDR2 FQGNSA. The CDR3 length is 14 residues. The V end was cut by 5 bases, the J end by 0 bases, with 8 bases between. The CDR3 DNA is TGTGCCAGCAGCGTAGGGACCTCTGGAAACACCATATATTTT. Its protein product is CASSVGTSGNTIYF.

This clone was seen more than once but under ten times. The germline gene is not matched at one end of the junction; a read error may be the cause. The chain joins TRBV10-3 to TRBJ1-5; D is undetermined. Germline CDR1 reads ENHRY; CDR2 reads SYGVKD. This CDR3 spans 12 amino acids. The CDR3 DNA sequence: TGTGCCGTCAGTGGAGGAGATCAGCCCCAGCATTTT. It translates to CAVSGGDQPQHF.

This rearrangement joins TRBV6-2 or TRBV6-3 to TRBJ1-1, with 9 nucleotides matching TRBD1. This CDR3 comprises 19 residues. Unmatched junction bases numbered 12, after V lost 0 bases and J lost 1 base. Germline V gene sequence: CDR1 MNHEY, CDR2 SVGEGT. This chain's CDR3 is CASSYSYSTHRGPNTEAFF. The CDR3 DNA sequence: TGTGCCAGCAGTTACTCGTACTCTACTCACAGGGGGCCGAACACTGAAGCTTTCTTT.

The chain recombines TRBV2 with TRBJ2-5, with 12 bases fitting TRBD2. Germline assignment: CDR1 SNHLY and CDR2 FYNNEI. The ends lost 4 bases at V and 0 bases at J; junction bases unmatched: 9. The CDR3 loop spans 18 amino acids. The CDR3 region is CASSASTSGGRYQETQYF. CDR3 DNA: TGTGCCAGCAGTGCGAGTACTAGCGGGGGGCGGTACCAAGAGACCCAGTACTTC.

V usage is TRBV21-1 and J usage is TRBJ1-4. TRBV21-1 is labeled a pseudogene. The CDR3 covers 16 residues. In DNA form, the CDR3 reads TGTGCCAGCAGCAAAATGAGCGGTGACGAGTCTGAAAAACTGTTTTTT. Protein product: CASSKMSGDESEKLFF.

The rearrangement uses TRBV4-1 and TRBJ2-1; no clear D. Germline V lookup: CDR1 MGHRA, CDR2 YSYEKL. This CDR3 region has 15 residues. V lost 1 base and J 0 bases, leaving 7 bases between the germline ends. The DNA of the CDR3 is TGCGCCAGCAGCCAAGGTCAGAGCTCCTACAATGAGCAGTTCTTC. This gives the protein CASSQGQSSYNEQFF.

The rearrangement links TRBV6-5 to TRBJ1-5; D unresolved. Trimming left V 6 bases short and J 7 bases short, with 16 bases between. Per germline, CDR1 MNHEY and CDR2 SVGAGI. The CDR3 consists of 14 residues. The CDR3 region has the DNA TGTGCCAGCAGGCAGGTGGGCCTTAGCCAGCCCCAGCATTTT. It encodes CASRQVGLSQPQHF.

The V and J genes are TRBV5-1 and TRBJ1-2; tentatively, D is TRBD1 (5 bases). The CDR3 runs 14 residues. Germline values: CDR1 SGHRS, CDR2 YFSETQ. V was shortened by 6 bases and J by 5 bases, with 17 bases between the two germline ends. This CDR3 is CASMERGAGYGYTF. As DNA, the CDR3 is TGCGCCAGCATGGAGAGAGGGGCTGGGTATGGCTACACCTTC. The full variable domain, in which reference TRBV5-1 and TRBJ1-2 provide the parts outside the CDR3, is KAGVTQTPRYLIKTRGQQVTLSCSPISGHRSVSWYQQTPGQGLQFLFEYFSETQRNKGNFPGRFSGRQFSNSRSEMNVSTLELGDSALYLCASMERGAGYGYTFGSGTRLTVV.

The chain combines TRBV11-3 with TRBJ1-1, with D uncertain. The germline V gene encodes CDR1 SGHNT and CDR2 YENEEA. Deletions cut 2 bases from V and 5 bases from J, with 9 bases between. The CDR3 loop spans 13 amino acids. The CDR3 nucleotides read TGTGCCAGCAGCTTAAGACCGTATACTGAAGCTTTCTTT. This encodes CASSLRPYTEAFF. The full variable domain, with the rest looked up from reference TRBV11-3 and TRBJ1-1, is EAGVVQSPRYKIIEKKQPVAFWCNPISGHNTLYWYLQNLGQGPELLIRYENEEAVDDSQLPKDRFSAERLKGVDSTLKIQPAELGDSAVYLCASSLRPYTEAFFGQGTRLTVV.

The chain is built from TRBV7-9 and TRBJ2-7, with 12 bases identical to TRBD2. The V gene's germline CDR1 is SEHNR and CDR2 FQNEAQ (reference sequence). This CDR3 region has 16 residues. J was trimmed by 4 bases and V by 5 bases; bases with no gene match: 9. The CDR3 bases are TGTGCCAGCAGCCCCGGGTCTAGCGGGAGGGGGTACGAGCAGTACTTC. It codes for CASSPGSSGRGYEQYF.

This clone was seen a single time. The gene calls are TRBV2 and TRBJ1-2; D is undetermined. This CDR3 has 16 amino acids. V lost 1 base and J 8 bases, leaving 20 bases between the germline ends. In germline, CDR1 is SNHLY, CDR2 FYNNEI. The CDR3 spells CASSEVRARGSRGYTF. Written as DNA, the CDR3 is TGTGCCAGCAGTGAAGTGAGGGCGCGAGGCTCAAGGGGCTACACCTTC.

Points on this clone: Its ends do not fully match the called genes, so a read error is possible. The chain joins TRBV2 to TRBJ1-6; D may be TRBD1 (6 bases). The CDR3 has 15 amino acids. The germline CDR1 and CDR2 sequences are SNHLY and FYNNEI. As DNA, the CDR3 is TGTGCCAGCAGCGAAGGGGGGCAAGGAGAGTCACCCCTCCACTTT. Its protein product is CASSEGGQGESPLHF.